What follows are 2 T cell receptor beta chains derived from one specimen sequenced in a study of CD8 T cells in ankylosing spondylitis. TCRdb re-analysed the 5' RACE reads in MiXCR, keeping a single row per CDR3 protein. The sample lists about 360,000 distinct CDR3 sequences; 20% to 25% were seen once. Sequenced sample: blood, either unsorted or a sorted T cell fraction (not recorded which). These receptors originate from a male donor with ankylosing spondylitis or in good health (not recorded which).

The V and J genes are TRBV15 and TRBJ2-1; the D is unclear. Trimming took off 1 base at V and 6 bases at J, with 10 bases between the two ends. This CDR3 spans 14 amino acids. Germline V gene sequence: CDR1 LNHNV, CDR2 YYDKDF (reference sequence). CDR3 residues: CATSRVPVGNEQFF. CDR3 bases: TGTGCCACCAGCAGAGTTCCAGTAGGCAATGAGCAGTTCTTC.

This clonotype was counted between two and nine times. CDR3 protein: CASSLAGANFYGYTF. CDR3 bases: TGTGCCAGCAGCTTAGCAGGGGCTAACTTCTATGGCTACACCTTC. The rearrangement joins TRBV7-9 to TRBJ1-2; D is perhaps TRBD1 (5 bases). The CDR3 is 15 amino acids. V lost 0 bases and J 4 bases, leaving 12 bases between the germline ends. The V gene's germline CDR1 is SEHNR and CDR2 FQNEAQ (reference sequence).